Following are 2 T cell receptor beta chains from one sample sequenced in a study of OX40 agonist ivuxolimab in advanced cancers. Libraries were prepared through the immunoSEQ multiplex PCR assay. In its TCRdb copy, this immuneACCESS table keeps in-frame sequences only and misses some clones. Where compared with another copy, unresolved V genes explain less than half of these, and the others have no known cause. Counted in this sample were about 120,000 clones; 80% to 90% of them appeared once. 0.55% of the sample is taken by the ten largest. Sequencing used CD4+ or CD8+ T cells sorted from blood, obtained in a trial of the OX40 agonist ivuxolimab. The receptors originated from an adult with an advanced solid tumor such as melanoma, head and neck, liver or kidney cancer.

The V and J genes are TRBV2 and TRBJ2-3; TRBD2 matches 9 bases. V dropped 7 bases and J dropped 6; count of bases not matched to a gene: 5. Germline V lookup: CDR1 SNHLY, CDR2 FYNNEI. This CDR3 has 13 amino acids. CDR3 in amino acids: CASNSGGRDTQYF. The CDR3 nucleotides read TGTGCCAGCAACAGCGGGGGGCGGGATACGCAGTATTTT.

The chain recombines TRBV18 with TRBJ1-5, with a tentative D call TRBD1 (6 bases). This CDR3 comprises 17 residues. Germline CDR1 KGHSH, CDR2 LQKENI. V was trimmed by 1 base and J by 2 bases, leaving 15 bases between them. In DNA, the CDR3 is TGTGCCAGCTCACCACTAGGTAGGGGGTACGGCAATCAGCCCCAGCATTTT. Translating it yields CASSPLGRGYGNQPQHF.